This T cell receptor beta chain was recovered during a study of OX40 agonist ivuxolimab in advanced cancers. Whole-study context: Patients received intravenous ivuxolimab every 2 weeks at 0.01 to 10 mg/kg.

Profiled with immunoSEQ multiplex PCR; TCRdb holds only in-frame clones, not every one. The sample consists of approximately 86,000 clones, approximately 91% of them appearing once. This CDR3 comprises 13 residues. V was shortened by 4 bases and J by 6 bases, with 14 bases between the two germline ends. Germline CDR1 and CDR2: SGHDT and YYEEEE. In regard to this clone: Its specificity is not known.

Findings and limits, study-wide: Relative to CD4+ cells, CD8+ T cells on average had more expanded clones. Clonal expansion in partial responders at 0.1-3.0 mg/kg ranked among the lowest.

The chain couples TRBV5-6 to TRBJ2-7, with D possibly TRBD2 on 5 matching bases. Specimen: CD4+ or CD8+ T cells sorted from blood, collected in a trial of the OX40 agonist ivuxolimab. This receptor was identified in an adult with an advanced solid tumor such as melanoma, head and neck, liver or kidney cancer. CDR3 DNA: TGTGCCAGCAGCCTAAACTATGGAGGCGAGCAGTACTTC. Translated, it gives CASSLNYGGEQYF.